The 9 T cell receptor beta chains listed next were all sequenced from one sample in a study of shared clonotypes between healthy human individuals. Some clones are missing from TCRdb's copy, which holds only in-frame ones; the method was immunoSEQ multiplex PCR. Of some 2.3 million clones detected, more than 80% appear once; the ten largest clones hold about 0.39%. The sequenced sample consisted of naive CD4+ T cells from PBMCs. The subset: CD45RA+ positively selected. These receptors were collected from a man aged 18 to 35 in good health. Some clones in this sample may be carry-over from other donors' samples.

The chain carries TRBV18 and TRBJ2-6; D gene ambiguous. With 5 bases removed from V and 0 bases from J, the gap between germline ends came to 5 bases. The CDR3 is made up of 14 amino acids. CDR1 and CDR2 (germline): KGHSH, LQKENI. The chain's CDR3 is CASSSSSGANVLTF. In DNA form, the CDR3 reads TGTGCCAGCTCATCAAGCTCTGGGGCCAACGTCCTGACTTTC.

The gene calls are TRBV6-5 and TRBJ1-3; 7 bases map to TRBD1. CDR1 and CDR2 (germline): MNHEY, SVGAGI. CDR3 length equals 14 residues. The V and J ends lost 4 bases and 7 bases, in that order; junction bases with no gene match: 7. CDR3 nucleotide sequence: TGTGCCAGCAGTTTTACAGGGGTAGATAACACCATATATTTT. Translated, it gives CASSFTGVDNTIYF.

This clone was seen just once. The chain is built from TRBV5-1 and TRBJ2-3; D gene unclear. The CDR3 extends over 15 amino acids. Looked up from germline, CDR1 is SGHRS and CDR2 is YFSETQ. V was clipped by 0 bases and J by 1 base, with 9 bases between them. The CDR3 protein is CASSLGQDRTDTQYF. The CDR3 coding sequence is TGCGCCAGCAGCTTGGGGCAGGACCGCACAGATACGCAGTATTTT.

The chain couples TRBV5-1 to TRBJ2-1, with 7 bases that match TRBD2. J lost 10 bases, V lost 4 bases, and 8 bases had no gene match. The CDR3 is 13 amino acids. Germline values: CDR1 SGHRS, CDR2 YFSETQ. CDR3 sequence: CASSPGTIGEQFF. DNA for the CDR3: TGCGCCAGCAGCCCTGGGACTATAGGAGAGCAGTTCTTC.

The gene calls are TRBV6-1 and TRBJ1-5; 7 bases are a match to TRBD1. Germline-derived CDR1 and CDR2 are MNHNS and SASEGT. Trimming at V came to 2 bases and at J to 6 bases, leaving 10 bases not matched to a gene. The CDR3 is 16 residues long. The DNA of the CDR3 is TGTGCCAGCAGTGAATTCCCTAGGGGGCGGATTCAGCCCCAGCATTTT. Translated: CASSEFPRGRIQPQHF.

This sequence joins TRBV7-2 and TRBJ2-7; D is possibly TRBD2 (5 bases). The germline CDR1 and CDR2 sequences are SGHTA and FQGNSA. CDR3 length: 12 amino acids. The ends were cut back, 3 bases at V and 6 bases at J, with 9 bases in the middle. CDR3 region: CASSFMGAEQYF. CDR3 nucleotides: TGTGCCAGCAGCTTTATGGGAGCCGAGCAGTACTTC. Drawing the rest from reference TRBV7-2 and TRBJ2-7, the complete variable domain is GAGVSQSPSNKVTEKGKDVELRCDPISGHTALYWYRQSLGQGLEFLIYFQGNSAPDKSGLPSDRFSAERTGGSVSTLTIQRTQQEDSAVYLCASSFMGAEQYFGPGTRLTVT.

This chain joins TRBV10-2 and TRBJ2-1; D might be TRBD1 or TRBD2, each matching 5 bases. The CDR3 is 16 residues long. V lost 7 bases and J 4 bases, leaving 20 bases between the germline ends. Germline CDR1 reads WSHSY; CDR2 reads SAAADI. The CDR3 DNA follows: TGCGCCAGCATCCCCCGGGACCCCCAAGGTTACAATGAGCAGTTCTTC. The encoded protein is CASIPRDPQGYNEQFF.

J is TRBJ1-5 and V is TRBV6-6; D is ambiguous. Germline loops: CDR1 MNHNY, CDR2 SVGAGI (reference sequence). The CDR3 consists of 14 residues. V was shortened by 0 bases and J by 3 bases, with 6 bases between the two germline ends. CDR3: CASSYSAINQPQHF. In DNA, the CDR3 is TGTGCCAGCAGTTACTCCGCTATCAATCAGCCCCAGCATTTT.

The genes are TRBV29-1 and TRBJ2-2; 8 nucleotides align to TRBD1. This CDR3 has 14 amino acids. V dropped 1 base and J dropped 5; count of bases not matched to a gene: 3. Germline V lookup: CDR1 SQVTM, CDR2 ANQGSEA. The CDR3 nucleotides read TGCAGCGTTGAAGGGACAGGGTTTACCGGGGAGCTGTTTTTT. The encoded protein is CSVEGTGFTGELFF.